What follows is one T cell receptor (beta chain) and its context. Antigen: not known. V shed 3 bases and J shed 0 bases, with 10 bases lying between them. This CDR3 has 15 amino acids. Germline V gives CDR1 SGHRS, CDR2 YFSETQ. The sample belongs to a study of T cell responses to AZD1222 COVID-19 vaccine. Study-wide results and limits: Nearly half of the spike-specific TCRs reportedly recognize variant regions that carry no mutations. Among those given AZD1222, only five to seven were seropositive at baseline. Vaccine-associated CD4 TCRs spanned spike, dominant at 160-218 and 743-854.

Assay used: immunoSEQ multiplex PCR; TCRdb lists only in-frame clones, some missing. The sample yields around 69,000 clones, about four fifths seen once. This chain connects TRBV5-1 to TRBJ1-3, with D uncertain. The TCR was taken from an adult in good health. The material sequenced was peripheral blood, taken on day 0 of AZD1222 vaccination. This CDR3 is CASSSGPNSGNTIYF. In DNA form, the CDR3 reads TGCGCCAGCAGCTCCGGTCCCAACTCTGGAAACACCATATATTTT.